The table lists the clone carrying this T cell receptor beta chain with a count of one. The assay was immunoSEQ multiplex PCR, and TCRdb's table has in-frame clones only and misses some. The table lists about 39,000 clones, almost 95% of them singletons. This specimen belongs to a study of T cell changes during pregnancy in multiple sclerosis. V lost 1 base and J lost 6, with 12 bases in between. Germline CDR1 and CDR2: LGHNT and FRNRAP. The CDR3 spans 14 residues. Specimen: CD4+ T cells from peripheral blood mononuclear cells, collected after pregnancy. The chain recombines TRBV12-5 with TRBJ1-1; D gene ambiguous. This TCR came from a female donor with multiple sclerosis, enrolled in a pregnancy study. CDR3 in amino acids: CASGLASPGAEAFF. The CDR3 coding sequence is TGTGCTAGTGGTTTGGCATCCCCCGGGGCTGAAGCTTTCTTT.